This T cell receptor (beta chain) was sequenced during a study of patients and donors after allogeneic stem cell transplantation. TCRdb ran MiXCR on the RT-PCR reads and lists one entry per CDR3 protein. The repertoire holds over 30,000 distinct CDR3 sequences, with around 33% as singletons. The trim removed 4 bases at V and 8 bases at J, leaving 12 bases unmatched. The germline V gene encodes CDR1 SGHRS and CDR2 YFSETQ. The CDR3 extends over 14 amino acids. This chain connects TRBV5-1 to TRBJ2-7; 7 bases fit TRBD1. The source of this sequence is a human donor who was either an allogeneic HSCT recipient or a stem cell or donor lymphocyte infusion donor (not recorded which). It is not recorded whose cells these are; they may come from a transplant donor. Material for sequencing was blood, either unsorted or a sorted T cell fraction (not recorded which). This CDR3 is CASSPGTDGLKQYF. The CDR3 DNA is TGCGCCAGCAGCCCCGGGACAGACGGTTTAAAGCAGTACTTC.